This TCR beta chain was profiled in a study of cytomegalovirus exposure and HLA in healthy donors. The PCR used 60 Vbeta and 13 Jbeta primers. Generated by immunoSEQ multiplex PCR, the TCRdb table keeps only in-frame clones and is missing some. The repertoire has 180,000 or so clones, roughly 85% of them found once; the top ten carry about 9.3%. Points from the study as a whole: Previously analyzed data showed that most TCR beta V segments were productive at a frequency of about 90% or about 30%.

Regarding this clone: Its target is unknown.

Trimming removed 2 bases at V and 12 bases at J, with 14 bases between. This CDR3 comprises 13 residues. The germline V gene has CDR1 WNHNN and CDR2 SYGVQD (reference sequence). The sequencing sample was made of PBMCs. The V gene is TRBV10-1, the J gene TRBJ2-1, with D possibly TRBD2 on 6 matching bases. This clonotype was obtained from a man between 18 and 35 years old in good health and CMV-seropositive. The CDR3 loop reads CASSEGGVRGQFF. The CDR3 DNA sequence: TGCGCCAGCAGTGAGGGAGGGGTCCGCGGGCAGTTCTTC.